This T cell receptor (beta chain) comes out of a study of blood T cell repertoires in COVID-19. Study details: Sites across the United States, Italy and Spain contributed samples from acute and convalescent COVID-19.

Original methodology: Researchers report that nucleated cell counts were estimated from reference gene primer amplification. TCRdb's table, derived via immunoSEQ multiplex PCR, lists solely in-frame clones and lacks some. Clone size and the V and J calls come from that table; the DNA yielded D and trimming. The sample carries about 44,000 clones, about 88% recorded once. The specimen was peripheral blood. This TCR was recovered from a human donor in a cohort sampled during active COVID-19.

The CDR3 DNA follows: TGTGCCAGCAGCTTGTTTGTCGGCGGCCGAATACAAGAGACCCAGTACTTC. As protein: CASSLFVGGRIQETQYF. V is TRBV5-6 and J is TRBJ2-5; D is ambiguous. The CDR3 has 17 amino acids. V lost 1 base and J lost 2, with 18 bases in between. Per the germline V gene, CDR1 is SGHDT and CDR2 is YYEEEE.